Shown below are 25 T cell receptor beta chains from a single sample sequenced in a study of metastatic and nonmetastatic thyroid tumors. TCRdb reanalyzed the PCR reads with MiXCR. The sample lists around 17,000 clones, about 22% seen once, with roughly 22% in the top ten. No treatment of any kind had been given to any patient before thyroid surgery. Sequencing was done on a sample of adjacent normal tissue. The source is a female donor with papillary thyroid cancer or a benign thyroid nodule (not recorded which). Some clones in this sample may be carry-over from other donors' samples.

The sample holds a few counts of this clone. V gene TRBV28 combines with J gene TRBJ2-1, with 13 positions matching TRBD2. The CDR3 is 15 residues long. J lost 7 bases, V lost 5 bases, and 5 bases had no gene match. Per germline, CDR1 MDHEN and CDR2 SYDVKM. In DNA, the CDR3 is TGTGCCAGCAGTCCGCCGGGACTAGCGGGGAATGAGCAGTTCTTC. Its protein product is CASSPPGLAGNEQFF.

The genes are TRBV7-2 and TRBJ2-7, with unresolved D. The CDR3 has 14 residues. The germline CDR1 and CDR2 sequences are SGHTA and FQGNSA. Trimming removed 5 bases at V and 2 bases at J, with 13 bases between. DNA for the CDR3: TGTGCCAGCAGCCCGGCCCACACGGCCTACGAGCAGTACTTC. Translation: CASSPAHTAYEQYF.

This clone was recorded a few times. The chain joins TRBV28 to TRBJ1-6; TRBD1 is a possible D gene (6 bases). The CDR3 contains 14 residues. CDR1 is MDHEN, CDR2 SYDVKM, per germline. V lost 6 bases and J lost 9, with 15 bases in between. The DNA of the CDR3 is TGTGCCAGCAGGGACACAGGGAGATCTTCACCCCTCCACTTT. Residues: CASRDTGRSSPLHF.

This sequence joins TRBV6-1 and TRBJ1-5; TRBD1 is a possible D gene (5 bases). The CDR3 covers 15 residues. Germline assignment: CDR1 MNHNS and CDR2 SASEGT. Trimming left V 5 bases short and J 4 bases short, with 15 bases between. DNA for the CDR3: TGTGCCAGCAGTAGGGACTTGTCGTTGAATCAGCCCCAGCATTTT. Its translation is CASSRDLSLNQPQHF.

This clone was seen repeatedly, ten times or more. V is TRBV7-2 and J is TRBJ2-7, with 13 positions matching TRBD2. The CDR3 consists of 15 residues. Germline loops: CDR1 SGHTA, CDR2 FQGNSA. The J segment lost 7 bases and the V segment lost 5 bases, leaving 8 bases of the junction unmatched. CDR3 protein: CASSELAGGVGEQYF. The CDR3 DNA sequence: TGTGCCAGCAGCGAACTAGCGGGAGGGGTGGGGGAGCAGTACTTC. The complete variable domain, with remaining parts taken from reference TRBV7-2 and TRBJ2-7, reads GAGVSQSPSNKVTEKGKDVELRCDPISGHTALYWYRQSLGQGLEFLIYFQGNSAPDKSGLPSDRFSAERTGGSVSTLTIQRTQQEDSAVYLCASSELAGGVGEQYFGPGTRLTVT.

The chain uses TRBV11-3 and TRBJ2-7; D is uncertain. V was shortened by 0 bases and J by 6 bases, with 18 bases between the two germline ends. The length of the CDR3 is 16 residues. Germline V gene lookup returns CDR1 SGHNT and CDR2 YENEEA. The CDR3: CASSLDGSRELSEQYF. The CDR3 bases are TGTGCCAGCAGCTTAGATGGGTCAAGAGAGCTATCCGAGCAGTACTTC.

This clone came up a few times. Other DNA sequences in this specimen translate into the identical CDR3. The V and J genes are TRBV28 and TRBJ1-5, with TRBD1 identical over 8 bases. The CDR3 is made up of 13 amino acids. Germline V gene lookup returns CDR1 MDHEN and CDR2 SYDVKM. V was pared by 5 bases and J by 8 bases, with 5 bases of the junction left unmatched. The CDR3 region is CASSAGGVKPQHF. CDR3 DNA sequence: TGTGCCAGCAGTGCAGGGGGCGTTAAGCCCCAGCATTTT.

Points on this clone: This clone may be a read error of a much larger clone one base away. Additional DNA sequences in this sample encode the identical CDR3. The chain has TRBV2 and TRBJ2-1; D not certain. The V end lost 8 bases, the J end lost 0 bases, and 17 bases lay between the germline ends. CDR1 is SNHLY, CDR2 FYNNEI, per germline. CDR3 length equals 16 residues. The CDR3 bases are TGTGCCAGCCTACTTAGTGGAGAGGTCTCCTACAATGAGCAGTTCTTC. Its translation is CASLLSGEVSYNEQFF.

The genes are TRBV20-1 and TRBJ1-2; TRBD1 matches at 9 bases. The CDR3 has 14 amino acids. Germline lookup yields CDR1 DFQATT and CDR2 SNEGSKA (reference sequence). Trimming cost V 1 base and J 5 bases; bases outside gene matches: 5. The CDR3 nucleotides read TGCAGTGCTAGAGGAGGGACAGGGCCTTATGGCTACACCTTC. Its translation is CSARGGTGPYGYTF.

This clone came up many times. V gene TRBV28 combines with J gene TRBJ1-2; D may be TRBD1 (6 bases). V shed 6 bases and J shed 7 bases, with 15 bases lying between them. Germline loops: CDR1 MDHEN, CDR2 SYDVKM. There are 13 residues in the CDR3. The CDR3 region has the DNA TGTGCCAGCAGCGTTACAGGGATCTCTGGCTACACCTTC. It codes for CASSVTGISGYTF.

This rearrangement joins TRBV20-1 to TRBJ2-7, with 7 bases fitting TRBD1. V dropped 1 base and J dropped 0; count of bases not matched to a gene: 0. The CDR3 is 13 residues long. Germline CDR1 DFQATT, CDR2 SNEGSKA (reference sequence). CDR3 in DNA: TGCAGTGCTAGAGGGACAGGCTCCTACGAGCAGTACTTC. It yields the protein CSARGTGSYEQYF.

This clone was counted a few times. The chain has TRBV28 and TRBJ1-4; the D gene is possibly TRBD1 (5 bases). Germline V gene lookup returns CDR1 MDHEN and CDR2 SYDVKM. Between the trimmed V and J ends, which lost 5 bases and 7 bases, there was a span of 23 bases. The CDR3 length is 17 residues. For the CDR3, the DNA is TGTGCCAGCAGTGGGGGGACCGGACGGGTACAAGGTGAAAAACTGTTTTTT. Translated: CASSGGTGRVQGEKLFF.

The chain recombines TRBV7-9 with TRBJ1-6; the D is unclear. This CDR3 has 14 residues. Germline assignment: CDR1 SEHNR and CDR2 FQNEAQ (reference sequence). V lost 7 bases and J lost 7, with 14 bases in between. The chain's CDR3 is CASTSGFPNSPLHF. The CDR3 bases are TGTGCCAGCACCTCGGGATTTCCCAATTCACCCCTCCACTTT.

This clone occurred a few times. The CDR3 is CASSLGQPYDTGELFF. CDR3 DNA sequence: TGTGCCAGCAGCTTAGGGCAACCGTATGACACCGGGGAGCTGTTTTTT. The chain has TRBV11-3 and TRBJ2-2; D is uncertain. The CDR3 covers 16 residues. Between the trimmed V and J ends, which lost 1 base and 3 bases, there was a span of 12 bases. Germline values: CDR1 SGHNT, CDR2 YENEEA.

This clone was detected many times. CDR3 in amino acids: CASSSRGSGRHTEAFF. For the CDR3, the DNA is TGTGCCAGCAGTTCAAGGGGGTCGGGACGCCACACTGAAGCTTTCTTT. The chain employs TRBV11-2 and TRBJ1-1; D might be TRBD1 (6 bases). V was shortened by 6 bases and J by 3 bases, with 20 bases between the two germline ends. Germline CDR1 and CDR2: SGHAT and FQNNGV. The CDR3 runs 16 residues.

This clone has only a few counts. The chain links TRBV6-2 or TRBV6-3 to TRBJ2-5; 8 nucleotides agree with TRBD1. Germline V gives CDR1 MNHEY, CDR2 SVGEGT. J gave up 5 bases and V 0 bases, and 5 bases lay outside the gene matches. This CDR3 region has 15 residues. CDR3 region: CASSYSDRVFETQYF. The CDR3 DNA sequence: TGTGCCAGCAGTTACTCGGACAGGGTCTTCGAGACCCAGTACTTC.

This sequence joins TRBV2 and TRBJ2-7, with 10 bases aligning to TRBD2. J lost 3 bases, V lost 8 bases, and 7 bases had no gene match. Looked up from germline, CDR1 is SNHLY and CDR2 is FYNNEI. The length of the CDR3 is 14 residues. CDR3 sequence: CASQLAGKSYEQYF. In DNA, the CDR3 is TGTGCCAGCCAACTAGCGGGAAAGAGCTACGAGCAGTACTTC.

This clone was seen only a few times. The chain uses TRBV12-3 or TRBV12-4 and TRBJ2-2; 7 bases line up with TRBD1. The CDR3 extends over 13 amino acids. V lost 6 bases and J lost 6; bases outside the gene matches: 4. The CDR3 spells CASSRTGAGELFF. CDR3 DNA: TGTGCCAGCAGCCGTACAGGGGCCGGGGAGCTGTTTTTT.

The chain couples TRBV27 to TRBJ1-5; 7 bases agree with TRBD1. The CDR3 is made up of 13 amino acids. V lost 8 bases and J lost 1; bases outside the gene matches: 2. In germline, CDR1 is MNHEY, CDR2 SMNVEV (reference sequence). CDR3 in DNA: TGTGCCAGCGCGGGACAGAGCAATCAGCCCCAGCATTTT. Translation: CASAGQSNQPQHF.

The chain links TRBV7-9 to TRBJ1-2; a possible D gene is TRBD1 (6 bases). V was cut by 4 bases and J by 8 bases, with 17 bases left in between. CDR1 is SEHNR and CDR2 is FQNEAQ in the germline V gene (reference sequence). The CDR3 is made up of 14 amino acids. CDR3 DNA: TGTGCCAGCAGCTACAAACCGGACAGCTACGGCTACACCTTC. The encoded protein is CASSYKPDSYGYTF. Full variable domain (outside the CDR3, taken from reference TRBV7-9 and TRBJ1-2): DTGVSQNPRHKITKRGQNVTFRCDPISEHNRLYWYRQTLGQGPEFLTYFQNEAQLEKSRLLSDRFSAERPKGSFSTLEIQRTEQGDSAMYLCASSYKPDSYGYTFGSGTRLTVV.

This clone was counted between two and nine times. The chain carries TRBV20-1 and TRBJ1-3; D remains unclear. The CDR3 covers 14 residues. The germline CDR1 and CDR2 sequences are DFQATT and SNEGSKA (reference sequence). The V and J ends lost 0 bases and 0 bases respectively, with 6 bases between them. DNA of the CDR3: TGCAGTGCTAGAGATCGCAGCTCTGGAAACACCATATATTTT. It translates to CSARDRSSGNTIYF.

The CDR3 here is CASSIAQLYGYTF. DNA for the CDR3: TGTGCCAGTAGTATAGCCCAGCTTTATGGCTACACCTTC. The chain combines TRBV19 with TRBJ1-2; D is unclear. Germline V gene sequence: CDR1 LNHDA, CDR2 SQIVND (reference sequence). Deletions cut 1 base from V and 5 bases from J, with 8 bases between. The length of the CDR3 is 13 residues.

A few counts support this clone. The CDR3 loop is CASSPSGTYEQYF. CDR3 sequence (DNA): TGTGCCAGCAGCCCCAGCGGCACCTACGAGCAGTACTTC. The chain joins TRBV7-8 to TRBJ2-7; tentatively, D is TRBD2 (5 bases). V dropped 5 bases and J dropped 2 bases, with 10 bases sitting between them. The germline CDR1 and CDR2 sequences are SGHVS and FQNEAQ. The CDR3 consists of 13 residues.

The chain carries TRBV3-1 and TRBJ2-3; D is undetermined. Trimming pared 4 bases from V and 5 bases from J, leaving 13 bases between. The CDR3 loop spans 14 amino acids. Germline lookup yields CDR1 LGHDT and CDR2 YNNKEL (reference sequence). CDR3 loop: CASSPTGDGDTQYF. CDR3 in DNA: TGTGCCAGCAGCCCAACCGGAGATGGAGATACGCAGTATTTT.

This clone occurred a few times. This chain uses TRBV20-1 with TRBJ1-2, with D tentatively TRBD1 (6 bases). The CDR3 spans 13 residues. CDR1 is DFQATT, CDR2 SNEGSKA, per germline (reference sequence). Trimming shortened V by 1 base and J by 6 bases, and 12 bases separated the two germline ends. The DNA for the CDR3 is TGCAGTGCTAGAGTTAGACAGGAACATGGCTACACCTTC. Amino acid sequence: CSARVRQEHGYTF.